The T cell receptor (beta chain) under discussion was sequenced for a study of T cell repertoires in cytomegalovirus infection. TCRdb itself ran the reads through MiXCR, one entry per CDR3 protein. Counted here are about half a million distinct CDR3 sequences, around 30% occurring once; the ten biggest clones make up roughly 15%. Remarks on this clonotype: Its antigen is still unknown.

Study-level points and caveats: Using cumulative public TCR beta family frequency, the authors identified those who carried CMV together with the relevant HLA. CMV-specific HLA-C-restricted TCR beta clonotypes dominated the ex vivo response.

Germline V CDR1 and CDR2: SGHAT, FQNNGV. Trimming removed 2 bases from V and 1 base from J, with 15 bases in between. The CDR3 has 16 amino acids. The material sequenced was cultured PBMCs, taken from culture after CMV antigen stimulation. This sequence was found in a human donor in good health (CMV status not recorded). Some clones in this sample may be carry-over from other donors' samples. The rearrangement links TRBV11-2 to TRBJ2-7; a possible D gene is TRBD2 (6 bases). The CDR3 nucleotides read TGTGCCAGCAGCTTATCCTCCGGGACTCATTCCTACGAGCAGTACTTC. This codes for CASSLSSGTHSYEQYF.